This T cell receptor beta chain was found in a study of shared clonotypes between healthy human individuals. The wider study: Three plates were used per donor for CD4 naive, three for CD4 memory, two for CD8 naive and one for CD8 memory.

Naive CD8 cells were CD45RO-negative, positively selected for CCR7, excluding terminally differentiated effector memory CD45RA+ cells. J was trimmed by 4 bases and V by 6 bases; bases with no gene match: 2. The CDR3 runs 15 residues. CDR1 MNHEY and CDR2 SVGAGI come from the germline V gene. The assay was immunoSEQ multiplex PCR, and TCRdb's table has in-frame clones only and misses some. This sample has more than 2 million clones, with just under 95% found just once. Sequenced: naive CD8+ T cells sorted from blood. The sequence was obtained from a man aged 18 to 29 in good health. The chain is built from TRBV6-5 and TRBJ2-2, with 13 bases that match TRBD2. In DNA, the CDR3 is TGTGCCAGCAGGGGACTAGCGGGGATCACCGGGGAGCTGTTTTTT. Amino acids: CASRGLAGITGELFF.